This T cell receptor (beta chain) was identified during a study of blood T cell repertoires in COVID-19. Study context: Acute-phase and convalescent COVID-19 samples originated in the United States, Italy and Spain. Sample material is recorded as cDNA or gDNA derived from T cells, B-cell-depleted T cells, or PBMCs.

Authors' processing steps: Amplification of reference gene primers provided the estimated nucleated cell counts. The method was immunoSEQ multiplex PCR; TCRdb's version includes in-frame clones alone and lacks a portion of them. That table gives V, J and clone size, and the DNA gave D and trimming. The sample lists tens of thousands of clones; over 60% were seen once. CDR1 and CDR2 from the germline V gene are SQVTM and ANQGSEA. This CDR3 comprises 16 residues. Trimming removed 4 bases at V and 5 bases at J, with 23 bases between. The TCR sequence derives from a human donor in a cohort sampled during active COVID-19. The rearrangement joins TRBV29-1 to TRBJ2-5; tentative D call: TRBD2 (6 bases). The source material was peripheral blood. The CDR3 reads CSVGGTALGGAETQYF. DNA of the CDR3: TGCAGCGTTGGCGGAACGGCGTTGGGGGGAGCGGAGACCCAGTACTTC.